This T cell receptor (beta chain) was documented in a study of T cell responses to AZD1222 COVID-19 vaccine. About this clone: Its antigen is not known.

Whole-study findings and limits: Spike-specific TCR breadth and depth both grew after two AZD1222 doses. Reportedly, close to half of spike-specific TCRs are directed against unmutated variant regions. White British people made up most donors, females outnumbered males, and clonal diversity was possibly underestimated. Only 5 to 7 AZD1222 recipients tested seropositive at baseline.

TCRdb's table, derived via immunoSEQ multiplex PCR, lists solely in-frame clones and lacks some. Of over 150,000 clones in the sample, less than 90% were seen once. The V end was cut by 2 bases, the J end by 4 bases, with 5 bases between. The germline V gene has CDR1 MNHEY and CDR2 SVGEGT. The CDR3 is made up of 12 amino acids. Sequenced material: peripheral blood, taken on day 0 of AZD1222 vaccination. This TCR was sampled from an adult in good health. J is TRBJ1-2 and V is TRBV6-2 or TRBV6-3; unclear D gene. CDR3 loop: CASSYLRYGYTF. CDR3 DNA sequence: TGTGCCAGCAGTTACCTCCGCTATGGCTACACCTTC.